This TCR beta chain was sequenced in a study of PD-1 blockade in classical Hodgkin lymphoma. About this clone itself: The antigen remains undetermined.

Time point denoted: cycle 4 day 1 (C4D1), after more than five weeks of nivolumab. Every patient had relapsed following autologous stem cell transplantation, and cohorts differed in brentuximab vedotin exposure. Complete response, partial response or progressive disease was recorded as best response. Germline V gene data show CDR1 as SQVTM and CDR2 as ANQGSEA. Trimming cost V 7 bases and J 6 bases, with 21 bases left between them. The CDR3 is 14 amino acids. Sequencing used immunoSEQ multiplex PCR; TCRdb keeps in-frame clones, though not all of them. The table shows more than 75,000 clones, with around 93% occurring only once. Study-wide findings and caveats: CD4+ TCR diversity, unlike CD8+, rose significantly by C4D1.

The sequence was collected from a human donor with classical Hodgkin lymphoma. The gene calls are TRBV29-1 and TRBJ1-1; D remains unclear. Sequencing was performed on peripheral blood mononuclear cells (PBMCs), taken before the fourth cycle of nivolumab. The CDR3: CSAKPLILLSEAFF. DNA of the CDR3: TGCAGCGCCAAACCATTAATCCTGTTATCTGAAGCTTTCTTT.